This record looks at one T cell receptor (beta chain) sequence and its context. Its antigen is still unknown. Using a J-beta primer mix together with a sample-barcoded 5' primer, a second PCR was run for roughly 6 to 11 cycles. Using its own MiXCR run on the 5' RACE reads, TCRdb lists one record per CDR3 protein. The profile shows 1,300,000 or so distinct CDR3 sequences, 59% of them singletons. Isolation yielded PBMCs, at least 7 million per sample, in every case. This specimen comes from a study of blood T cells in healthy people across ages. This CDR3 region has 16 residues. After removal of 3 bases from V and 6 bases from J, the junction contained 11 bases not matched to a gene. Per germline, CDR1 LGHNA and CDR2 YNFKEQ. Study observations and caveats: The fall in TCR beta diversity per million T cells was roughly linear with age. Both higher diversity and more naive CD4+ cells marked long-lived donors when set against aged donors.

Input material: blood. This TCR derives from a young man in good health. J is TRBJ2-1 and V is TRBV4-2, with 7 nucleotides matching TRBD1. CDR3 coding DNA: TGTGCCAGCAGCCATGGTTTAAGGGGGCGTACCAATGAGCAGTTCTTC. As protein: CASSHGLRGRTNEQFF.